This is a list of T cell receptor beta chains from one sample in a study of shared clonotypes between healthy human individuals. Some clones are missing from TCRdb's copy, which holds only in-frame ones; the method was immunoSEQ multiplex PCR. The sample has just over 2,000,000 clones; roughly 94% are singletons. The sequenced material came from naive CD8+ T cells sorted from blood. The receptor set was obtained from a man aged 18 to 30 in good health. The CDR3 runs from the conserved cysteine through the conserved F or W. A D gene is named only where the DNA matches it firmly. Part of the rows lack a size; the others show once, few, many or a class for expanded clones.

j_call,clone_size,d_call,v_call,cdr3_nt,cdr3_aa
TRBJ1-1,few,TRBD1,TRBV29-1,TGCAGCGTTGAACGGGGCACAGGGGACACTGAAGCTTTCTTT,CSVERGTGDTEAFF
TRBJ2-5,-,TRBD1,TRBV5-6,TGTGCCAGCAGCCAAACGATACTACAGGGGGAGACCCAGTACTTC,CASSQTILQGETQYF
TRBJ1-4,-,-,TRBV19,TGTGCCAGTACCACACGACTGACCGTGGATGAAAAACTGTTTTTT,CASTTRLTVDEKLFF
TRBJ1-1,-,-,TRBV5-1,TGCGCCAGCAAACTGGGTAGGGGAGACACTGAAGCTTTCTTT,CASKLGRGDTEAFF
TRBJ2-7,-,-,TRBV5-1,TGCGCCAGCAGCCTCGCGGCGGGATGGACCGAGTACGAGTCGCAGTACTTC,CASSLAAGWTEYESQYF
TRBJ2-7,-,TRBD2,TRBV4-3,TGCGCCAGCAGCGCGACTAGCGGAGAATACGAGCAGTACTTC,CASSATSGEYEQYF
TRBJ2-5,-,TRBD2,TRBV10-1,TGCGCCAGCAACCCCGGACTAGCGGGAGTAATAACTATGGAGGAGACCCAGTACTTC,CASNPGLAGVITMEETQYF
TRBJ2-7,-,-,TRBV5-1,TGCGCCAGCAGCTTGGATTCGGTGTTCTACGAGCAGTACTTC,CASSLDSVFYEQYF
TRBJ2-7,-,-,TRBV4-1,TGCGCCAGCAGCCAAGTTTCAGGGACCTACGAGCAGTACTTC,CASSQVSGTYEQYF
TRBJ2-7,once,-,TRBV30,TGTGCCTGGAGTGTGGGCCTCTACGAGCAGTACTTC,CAWSVGLYEQYF
TRBJ1-2,-,-,TRBV5-8,TGTGCCAGCAGCTTCGTAGGGGAAGACACCTTC,CASSFVGEDTF
TRBJ1-1,-,-,TRBV29-1,TGCAGCGTTGAAGAGTGGGAAGCTTTCTTT,CSVEEWEAFF
TRBJ1-1,-,-,TRBV5-6,TGTGCCAGCAGGTGGGACTATTTGAACACTGAAGCTTCCTTT,CASRWDYLNTEASF
TRBJ1-5,once,-,TRBV4-1,TGCGCCAGCGGCGCGTCCCTGGGCAATCAGCCCCAGCATTTT,CASGASLGNQPQHF
TRBJ2-5,-,-,TRBV28,TGTGCCAGCAGTCCTGACAGACAAGAGACCCAGTACTTC,CASSPDRQETQYF
TRBJ2-7,-,-,TRBV30,TGTGCCTGGAGTCTAGCCCAATGGGGGTACGAGCAGTACTTC,CAWSLAQWGYEQYF
TRBJ1-2,-,-,TRBV30,TGTGCCTGGAGTGGGGGGGATGACTATGGCTACACCTTC,CAWSGGDDYGYTF
TRBJ2-7,-,TRBD1,TRBV27,TGTGCCAGCAGTTTATCCCAGGGGGTAATGGCCTACGAGCAGTACTTC,CASSLSQGVMAYEQYF
TRBJ2-7,few,-,TRBV9,TGTGCCAGCAGCGTAGAGGACGGCTCCTACGAGCAGTACTTC,CASSVEDGSYEQYF
TRBJ2-1,-,TRBD1,TRBV7-2,TGTGCCAGCAGCTCAACAGGGGACAATGAGCAGTTCTTC,CASSSTGDNEQFF
TRBJ2-7,-,-,TRBV5-1,TGCGCCAGCAGTGACATCCACGAGCAGTACTTC,CASSDIHEQYF
TRBJ1-5,-,-,TRBV11-2,TGTGCCAGCAGCTTAGATCCCACAGCTAATCAGCCCCAGCATTTT,CASSLDPTANQPQHF
TRBJ2-1,-,-,TRBV6-5,TGTGCCAGCAGTTACCAGGAGCACAATGAGCAGTTCTTC,CASSYQEHNEQFF
TRBJ1-3,-,TRBD1,TRBV10-3,TGTGCCTCGACAGGGGAAACTGGAAACACCATATATTTT,CASTGETGNTIYF
TRBJ2-1,-,TRBD2,TRBV4-3,TGCGCCAGCAGCCAAGGGACTAGCGGGCTTAATGAGCAGTTCTTC,CASSQGTSGLNEQFF
TRBJ1-2,-,-,TRBV14,TGTGCCAGCAGCCAGATGCCGGGCATGGGCTACACCTTC,CASSQMPGMGYTF
TRBJ1-4,-,TRBD1,TRBV7-9,TGTGCCAGCAGCTTGGGGGCGACAGGGTTTAATGAAAAACTGTTTTTT,CASSLGATGFNEKLFF
TRBJ2-5,-,-,TRBV4-3,TGCGCCAGCAGCCAGTCGATCCAAGAGACCCAGTACTTC,CASSQSIQETQYF
TRBJ2-3,-,TRBD2,TRBV7-9,TGTGCCAGCAGCTTAGACCGGGACTACACAGATACGCAGTATTTT,CASSLDRDYTDTQYF
TRBJ2-7,-,-,TRBV15,TGTGCCACCAGCGGAGGGGGTTTTTCCGGGACAGAGATTTACGAGCAGTACTTC,CATSGGGFSGTEIYEQYF
TRBJ2-1,few,TRBD1,TRBV27,TGTGCCGCTTACAGGGGAAATGAGCAGTTCTTC,CAAYRGNEQFF
TRBJ2-1,-,-,TRBV5-4,TGTGCCAGCAGCCAAGCTGGGGGCGCCTCCTACAATGAGCAGTTCTTC,CASSQAGGASYNEQFF
TRBJ2-1,-,-,TRBV4-1,TGCGCCAGCAGCCAGGTACAGTTTGGGAATGAGCAGTTCTTC,CASSQVQFGNEQFF
TRBJ2-7,-,TRBD1,TRBV13,TGTGCCAGCAGCTTGACGGGACAGGTCACCTACGAGCAGTACTTC,CASSLTGQVTYEQYF
TRBJ2-2,-,-,TRBV2,TGTGCCAGCAGTGAAAGCCCGAACACCGGGGAGCTGTTTTTT,CASSESPNTGELFF
TRBJ1-4,once,-,TRBV30,TGTGCCTGGAGTGGACTTACTAATGAAAAACTGTTTTTT,CAWSGLTNEKLFF
TRBJ2-1,-,-,TRBV19,TGTGCCAGTACCTTAGGAGGACTAATCGGCGAGCAGTTCTTC,CASTLGGLIGEQFF
TRBJ1-5,-,TRBD1,TRBV4-1,TGCGCCAGCAGCCACCTGGGACAGGAGTTCAATCAGCCCCAGCATTTT,CASSHLGQEFNQPQHF
TRBJ2-3,-,TRBD2,TRBV11-2,TGTGCCAGCAGCCCCCTAGCGGGGGGCCCCACAGATACGCAGTATTTT,CASSPLAGGPTDTQYF
TRBJ2-7,-,-,TRBV2,TGTGCCAGCAGCGCCCCCTGGGACGAGCAGTACTTC,CASSAPWDEQYF
TRBJ1-5,-,TRBD1,TRBV5-1,TGCGCCAGCAGCTTGGTAACAGGGGGGACTTATAGCAATCAGCCCCAGCATTTT,CASSLVTGGTYSNQPQHF
TRBJ2-3,-,-,TRBV5-1,TGCGCCAGCAGCCTGGAGGGGACTTTCGCAGATACGCAGTATTTT,CASSLEGTFADTQYF
TRBJ1-2,-,-,TRBV7-2,TGTGCCAGCAGTCCTACAAGAGAGAACTATGGCTACACCTTC,CASSPTRENYGYTF
TRBJ2-1,-,TRBD2,TRBV10-1,TGCGCCAGCAGTGAAGCGGGAGGAAGTTACAATGAGCAGTTCTTC,CASSEAGGSYNEQFF
TRBJ2-1,once,-,TRBV29-1,TGCAGCGCGGAGGACCCCACCAAATACAATGAGCAGTTCTTC,CSAEDPTKYNEQFF
TRBJ2-7,-,TRBD1,TRBV2,TGTGCCAGCATCCCCTTCCTAGGGACAGGGTACGAGCAGTACTTC,CASIPFLGTGYEQYF
TRBJ1-3,-,-,TRBV11-3,TGTGCCAGCAGCCCCCGACCGATGGATGTTCGACCTGGAAACACCATATATTTT,CASSPRPMDVRPGNTIYF
TRBJ1-4,-,-,TRBV19,TGTGCCAGTAGCAGTGACGCAAACCCAGGTGAAAAACTGTTTTTT,CASSSDANPGEKLFF
TRBJ2-7,-,-,TRBV11-2,TGTGCCAGCAGCAGGGACCTTGCGCACGAGCAGTACTTC,CASSRDLAHEQYF
TRBJ2-7,-,-,TRBV5-3,TGTGCTAGAGGGGGGTACGAGCAGTACTTC,CARGGYEQYF